This T cell receptor (beta chain) was documented in a study of identical twins. TCRdb independently ran MiXCR on the 5' RACE reads; one entry per CDR3 protein. This sample yields roughly 350,000 distinct CDR3 sequences, of which approximately 9.1% are seen a single time; approximately 9.3% belongs to the top ten. Healthy Caucasians, and only they, were the donors. Sequenced: naive T cells sorted from blood. The receptor comes from a woman aged 45-60 years in good health.

The CDR3 spells CASSQEVGGYYEQYF. The CDR3 nucleotides are TGCGCCAGCAGCCAAGAGGTGGGAGGGTACTACGAGCAGTACTTC. This chain links TRBV4-1 with TRBJ2-7, with 7 positions matching TRBD2. The CDR3 extends over 15 amino acids. Trimming took 0 bases from V and 3 from J; bases not matched to a gene: 5. The V gene's germline CDR1 is MGHRA and CDR2 YSYEKL.